This entry lists 12 T cell receptor beta chains sequenced from one sample in a study of STAT5B mutations in CD4+ large granular lymphocyte leukemia. The assay was immunoSEQ multiplex PCR, and TCRdb's table has in-frame clones only and misses some. The table records some 40,000 clones, 85% of them present only once. Sample: CD4+ T cells from blood buffy coats. The origin of the receptors is a human donor in good health.

CDR3 sequence (DNA): TGCGCCAGCAGCTGGGCCCCCGGGACGAGAGGGGACACTGAAGCTTTCTTT. Protein product: CASSWAPGTRGDTEAFF. The chain links TRBV5-1 to TRBJ1-1, with D tentatively TRBD1 (5 bases). V lost 3 bases and J 3 bases, leaving 21 bases between the germline ends. The length of the CDR3 is 17 residues. The germline gives CDR1 SGHRS, CDR2 YFSETQ.

The table lists this clone with a few counts. The chain combines TRBV5-5 with TRBJ2-7; possibly TRBD1 for D (5 bases). The length of the CDR3 is 14 residues. Between the trimmed V and J ends, which lost 4 bases and 3 bases, there was a span of 14 bases. CDR1 is SGHKS and CDR2 is YYEKEE in the germline V gene (reference sequence). CDR3 sequence: CASSELPRGYEQYF. The DNA of the CDR3 is TGTGCCAGCAGCGAACTACCTAGGGGCTACGAGCAGTACTTC. Supplemented by reference TRBV5-5 and TRBJ2-7, the full variable domain reads DAGVTQSPTHLIKTRGQQVTLRCSPISGHKSVSWYQQVLGQGPQFIFQYYEKEERGRGNFPDRFSARQFPNYSSELNVNALLLGDSALYLCASSELPRGYEQYFGPGTRLTVT.

The V call is TRBV30, the J call TRBJ2-1; D is possibly TRBD1 (5 bases). This CDR3 is built from 14 residues. Between the trimmed V and J ends, which lost 5 bases and 5 bases, there was a span of 16 bases. In germline, CDR1 is GTSNPN, CDR2 SVGIG (reference sequence). The CDR3, as DNA: TGTGCCTGGGGTCAGGGTATTTCTCACAATGAGCAGTTCTTC. It translates to CAWGQGISHNEQFF.

The rearrangement uses TRBV5-4 and TRBJ2-2; the match to TRBD2 covers 11 bases. The CDR3 length is 17 residues. CDR1 and CDR2 from the germline V gene are SGHNT and YYREEE (reference sequence). Unmatched junction bases numbered 6, after V lost 0 bases and J lost 5 bases. The CDR3 is CASSLELAGVRTGELFF. CDR3 nucleotide sequence: TGTGCCAGCAGCTTGGAACTAGCGGGAGTAAGGACCGGGGAGCTGTTTTTT.

The chain employs TRBV15 and TRBJ2-5; unclear D gene. The CDR3 is made up of 15 amino acids. Trimming shortened V by 0 bases and J by 1 base, and 9 bases separated the two germline ends. The germline V gene encodes CDR1 LNHNV and CDR2 YYDKDF (reference sequence). The CDR3 DNA reads as TGTGCCACCAGCAGAGATATCCTACCCCAAGAGACCCAGTACTTC. Protein sequence: CATSRDILPQETQYF.

The rearrangement uses TRBV11-3 and TRBJ2-7, with D hard to call. The CDR3 spans 14 residues. Trimming took 5 bases from V and 1 from J, leaving 12 bases between them. Germline V CDR1 and CDR2: SGHNT, YENEEA. This CDR3 reads CASSVGPLSYEQYF. The CDR3 coding sequence is TGTGCCAGCAGCGTAGGGCCGCTTTCCTACGAGCAGTACTTC. The full variable domain, its missing parts supplied by reference TRBV11-3 and TRBJ2-7, is EAGVVQSPRYKIIEKKQPVAFWCNPISGHNTLYWYLQNLGQGPELLIRYENEEAVDDSQLPKDRFSAERLKGVDSTLKIQPAELGDSAVYLCASSVGPLSYEQYFGPGTRLTVT.

The chain is built from TRBV5-1 and TRBJ1-1; D gene unclear. V lost 0 bases to trimming and J lost 1 base, with 10 bases between them. The CDR3 loop spans 15 amino acids. The germline V gene has CDR1 SGHRS and CDR2 YFSETQ. The CDR3 DNA sequence: TGCGCCAGCAGCTTGGATGGCAGGACGAACACTGAAGCTTTCTTT. Translating gives CASSLDGRTNTEAFF.

J is TRBJ2-6 and V is TRBV19; the D gene is possibly TRBD2 (5 bases). Germline lookup yields CDR1 LNHDA and CDR2 SQIVND (reference sequence). This CDR3 is built from 15 residues. V dropped 4 bases and J dropped 0 bases, with 7 bases sitting between them. The CDR3: CASSTTSSGANVLTF. The DNA for the CDR3 is TGTGCCAGTAGTACCACTAGCTCTGGGGCCAACGTCCTGACTTTC.

This rearrangement joins TRBV2 to TRBJ1-6; D ambiguous. Looked up from germline, CDR1 is SNHLY and CDR2 is FYNNEI. The length of the CDR3 is 14 residues. Trimming took 4 bases from V and 8 from J, leaving 12 bases between them. CDR3: CASSAVVRDSPLHF. The CDR3 DNA reads TGTGCCAGCAGTGCCGTCGTCAGAGATTCACCCCTCCACTTT.

The genes are TRBV6-6 and TRBJ1-2; a weak D match, TRBD1 (6 bases). Germline V gene data show CDR1 as MNHNY and CDR2 as SVGAGI (reference sequence). The CDR3 covers 14 residues. The V end was cut by 7 bases, the J end by 7 bases, with 19 bases between. The CDR3: CASTIPPGEGGYTF. As DNA, the CDR3 is TGTGCCAGCACCATACCCCCAGGGGAGGGTGGCTACACCTTC.

The chain carries TRBV27 and TRBJ1-1, with no clear D. Trimming took 5 bases from V and 3 from J, leaving 10 bases between them. CDR3 length: 13 amino acids. CDR1 and CDR2 from the germline V gene are MNHEY and SMNVEV (reference sequence). CDR3 amino acids: CASSTRPDTEAFF. The CDR3 coding sequence is TGTGCCAGCAGTACCCGCCCTGACACTGAAGCTTTCTTT.

The chain joins TRBV30 to TRBJ1-1, with D hard to call. V lost 0 bases, J lost 4 bases, and 9 bases lay in between. CDR3 size: 13 residues. The germline CDR1 and CDR2 sequences are GTSNPN and SVGIG (reference sequence). The CDR3 sequence is CAWSVGRGTEAFF. CDR3 in DNA: TGTGCCTGGAGTGTGGGCCGGGGCACTGAAGCTTTCTTT.